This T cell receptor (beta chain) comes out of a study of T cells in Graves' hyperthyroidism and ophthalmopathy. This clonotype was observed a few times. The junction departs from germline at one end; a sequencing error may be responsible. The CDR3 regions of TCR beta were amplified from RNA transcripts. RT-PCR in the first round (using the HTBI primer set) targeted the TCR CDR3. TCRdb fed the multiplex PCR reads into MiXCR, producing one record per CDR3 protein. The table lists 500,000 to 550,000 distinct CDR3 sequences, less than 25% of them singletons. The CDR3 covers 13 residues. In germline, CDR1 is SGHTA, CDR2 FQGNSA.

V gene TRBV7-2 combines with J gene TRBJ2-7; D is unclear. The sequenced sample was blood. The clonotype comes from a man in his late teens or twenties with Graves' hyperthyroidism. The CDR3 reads CASSRAPSNEQYF. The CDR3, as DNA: TGTGCCAGCAGCCGCGCCCCCTCCAACGAGCAGTACTTC.